The 23 T cell receptor beta chains in this list originate from one sample, sequenced in a study of cytomegalovirus exposure and HLA in healthy donors. The PCR contained 60 Vbeta and 13 Jbeta primers. The assay was immunoSEQ multiplex PCR, and TCRdb's table has in-frame clones only and misses some. This sample has over 150,000 clones, with around 80% found just once. Input material: PBMCs. These receptors came from a woman aged 35 to 49 in good health and CMV-seropositive.

The chain employs TRBV9 and TRBJ2-3, with D perhaps matching TRBD2 (6 bases). Germline assignment: CDR1 SGDLS and CDR2 YYNGEE. The CDR3 is 15 residues long. Trimming pared 5 bases from V and 0 bases from J, leaving 13 bases between. The CDR3 nucleotides read TGTGCCAGCAGGTTCGAGGCGGGGAGCACAGATACGCAGTATTTT. It encodes CASRFEAGSTDTQYF.

The V call is TRBV2, the J call TRBJ1-1; a possible D gene is TRBD1 (5 bases). CDR1 and CDR2 (germline): SNHLY, FYNNEI. The CDR3 covers 13 residues. Between the trimmed V and J ends, which lost 5 bases and 5 bases, there was a span of 12 bases. The CDR3 DNA reads TGTGCCAGCAGTTCGACAGAGAGTACTGAAGCTTTCTTT. Translating gives CASSSTESTEAFF.

This chain joins TRBV5-1 and TRBJ2-7, with 10 bases that match TRBD2. J was trimmed by 4 bases and V by 0 bases; bases with no gene match: 7. The CDR3 sequence is 16 residues long. The germline V gene has CDR1 SGHRS and CDR2 YFSETQ. In DNA, the CDR3 is TGCGCCAGCAGCTTGGAGGCTAGCGGGAGTCGGTACGAGCAGTACTTC. Translated: CASSLEASGSRYEQYF. Variable domain in full (rest from reference TRBV5-1 and TRBJ2-7): KAGVTQTPRYLIKTRGQQVTLSCSPISGHRSVSWYQQTPGQGLQFLFEYFSETQRNKGNFPGRFSGRQFSNSRSEMNVSTLELGDSALYLCASSLEASGSRYEQYFGPGTRLTVT.

To note about this clone: One junction end disagrees with the germline gene, perhaps due to a read error. The chain couples TRBV7-8 to TRBJ2-1, with TRBD1 as a possible D gene (6 bases). Per the germline V gene, CDR1 is SGHVS and CDR2 is FQNEAQ. The CDR3 length is 14 residues. CDR3 bases: TGTGCCAGCAGCTTACGGCAGGGGTACACTGAGCAGTTCTTC. Translation gives CASSLRQGYTEQFF.

The V call is TRBV6-1, the J call TRBJ2-1, with D uncertain. The CDR3 consists of 14 residues. CDR1 is MNHNS, CDR2 SASEGT, per germline. The V end was cut by 4 bases, the J end by 2 bases, with 9 bases between. CDR3 residues: CASSAQVTYNEQFF. CDR3 coding DNA: TGTGCCAGCAGTGCGCAGGTAACCTACAATGAGCAGTTCTTC.

The chain joins TRBV18 to TRBJ1-5, with TRBD1 identical over 10 bases. CDR1 and CDR2 from the germline V gene are KGHSH and LQKENI. The CDR3 has 16 amino acids. V shed 9 bases and J 1 base; nucleotides not matched to a gene: 9. The CDR3 DNA sequence: TGTGCCAGTCGCGGGGCGGGACAGGGGAGCAATCAGCCCCAGCATTTT. As protein: CASRGAGQGSNQPQHF.

This rearrangement joins TRBV2 to TRBJ2-5; TRBD2 agrees at 8 bases. With V trimmed by 5 bases and J by 5 bases, 10 bases remained unmatched. The germline CDR1 and CDR2 sequences are SNHLY and FYNNEI. CDR3 length: 15 residues. The CDR3 spells CASSSTSGSLETQYF. The CDR3 DNA reads as TGTGCCAGCAGTTCCACGAGCGGGAGTTTGGAGACCCAGTACTTC.

V and J are TRBV15 and TRBJ2-7; D possibly corresponds to TRBD1 (5 bases). The germline V and J ends were trimmed by 7 bases and 1 base, with 11 bases remaining between them. Germline V gene sequence: CDR1 LNHNV, CDR2 YYDKDF (reference sequence). The CDR3 extends over 13 amino acids. The DNA for the CDR3 is TGTGCCACCACAAGGGGAAAGTCCTACGAGCAGTACTTC. Translation: CATTRGKSYEQYF. Variable domain in full (rest from reference TRBV15 and TRBJ2-7): DAMVIQNPRYQVTQFGKPVTLSCSQTLNHNVMYWYQQKSSQAPKLLFHYYDKDFNNEADTPDNFQSRRPNTSFCFLDIRSPGLGDTAMYLCATTRGKSYEQYFGPGTRLTVT.

The chain employs TRBV27 and TRBJ1-2; no reliable D call. Trimming shortened V by 3 bases and J by 4 bases, and 15 bases separated the two germline ends. CDR3 size: 15 residues. Germline assignment: CDR1 MNHEY and CDR2 SMNVEV (reference sequence). The CDR3 nucleotides are TGTGCCAGCAGTTTGGACGGCCGGGAGGTCTATGGCTACACCTTC. As protein: CASSLDGREVYGYTF.

This clone was observed a handful of times. The V and J genes are TRBV6-5 and TRBJ2-1; 8 bases align to TRBD1. J lost 12 bases, V lost 5 bases, and 15 bases had no gene match. CDR1 and CDR2 (germline): MNHEY, SVGAGI. The CDR3 is made up of 15 amino acids. CDR3 residues: CASSADSGGLGVQFF. The CDR3 bases are TGTGCCAGCAGTGCCGACTCAGGGGGCCTTGGCGTGCAGTTCTTC.

The chain couples TRBV30 to TRBJ2-5; D remains ambiguous. The DNA end favors TRBJ2-7, so the J call may be wrong. Germline V lookup: CDR1 GTSNPN, CDR2 SVGIG (reference sequence). The CDR3 covers 10 residues. Here the CDR3 reads CAWGMYEQYF. CDR3 in DNA: TGTGCCTGGGGTATGTACGAGCAGTACTTC.

CDR3 nucleotides: TGTGCCAGCAGCTTGACAGGGTTGAACACTGAAGCTTTCTTT. It encodes CASSLTGLNTEAFF. V is TRBV5-8 and J is TRBJ1-1, with D tentatively TRBD1 (6 bases). Trimming pared 1 base from V and 0 bases from J, leaving 7 bases between. Germline lookup yields CDR1 SGHTS and CDR2 YDEGEE. This CDR3 comprises 14 residues.

The CDR3 region is CASAHPGKRYEQYF. Written as DNA, the CDR3 is TGTGCCAGCGCCCACCCGGGGAAACGCTACGAGCAGTACTTC. The chain employs TRBV11-3 and TRBJ2-5; maybe TRBD2 (5 bases). The J call may be faulty, since TRBJ2-7 better matches the DNA end. CDR1 is SGHNT and CDR2 is YENEEA in the germline V gene. The CDR3 consists of 14 residues.

J is TRBJ1-1 and V is TRBV7-8; tentative D call: TRBD1 (6 bases). V was trimmed by 2 bases and J by 1 base, leaving 11 bases between them. Germline V gene lookup returns CDR1 SGHVS and CDR2 FQNEAQ. The CDR3 sequence is 15 residues long. CDR3 sequence: CASSLMGHWNTEAFF. The DNA of the CDR3 is TGTGCCAGCAGCTTAATGGGACACTGGAACACTGAAGCTTTCTTT.

V and J are TRBV5-6 and TRBJ2-1; the match to TRBD1 covers 7 bases. V lost 0 bases to trimming and J lost 5 bases; unmatched junction nucleotides: 2. Germline V gene data show CDR1 as SGHDT and CDR2 as YYEEEE. This CDR3 contains 14 residues. For the CDR3, the DNA is TGTGCCAGCAGCTTGGCCGGGACAGACAATGAGCAGTTCTTC. It specifies CASSLAGTDNEQFF. The complete variable domain, with remaining parts taken from reference TRBV5-6 and TRBJ2-1, reads DAGVTQSPTHLIKTRGQQVTLRCSPKSGHDTVSWYQQALGQGPQFIFQYYEEEERQRGNFPDRFSGHQFPNYSSELNVNALLLGDSALYLCASSLAGTDNEQFFGPGTRLTVL.

This clone occurred a few times. This chain connects TRBV18 to TRBJ2-7, with 11 nucleotides matching TRBD1. Germline V gene sequence: CDR1 KGHSH, CDR2 LQKENI. This CDR3 contains 15 residues. V lost 4 bases to trimming and J lost 0 bases; unmatched junction nucleotides: 2. CDR3 sequence reads: CASSRGTGGSYEQYF. The CDR3 nucleotides are TGTGCCAGCTCACGCGGGACAGGGGGCTCCTACGAGCAGTACTTC.

V and J are TRBV28 and TRBJ1-5, with D perhaps matching TRBD1 (6 bases). Trimming removed 9 bases from V and 3 bases from J, with 12 bases in between. The CDR3 is 13 amino acids. CDR1 is MDHEN, CDR2 SYDVKM, per germline. CDR3: CASWTVPNQPQHF. Written as DNA, the CDR3 is TGTGCCAGTTGGACAGTTCCCAATCAGCCCCAGCATTTT.

There are a few counts of this clone. This chain connects TRBV4-2 to TRBJ2-2; 7 bases agree with TRBD1. V shed 0 bases, J shed 6 bases, and the junction held 10 bases outside the gene matches. The V gene's germline CDR1 is LGHNA and CDR2 YNFKEQ. This CDR3 contains 17 residues. In nucleotides, the CDR3 is TGTGCCAGCAGCCAAGATTTAAGTAGCCAGGGGGCCGGGGAGCTGTTTTTT. Translating it yields CASSQDLSSQGAGELFF.

The chain joins TRBV11-2 to TRBJ2-7; maybe TRBD2 (6 bases). V lost 3 bases and J lost 2, with 11 bases in between. The CDR3 spans 14 residues. Germline-derived CDR1 and CDR2 are SGHAT and FQNNGV. The CDR3 reads CASSLAGPAYEQYF. The DNA of the CDR3 is TGTGCCAGCAGCTTGGCGGGGCCAGCCTACGAGCAGTACTTC.

The chain is built from TRBV19 and TRBJ2-7; the match to TRBD2 covers 11 bases. With 5 bases clipped from V and 2 bases from J, the junction kept 5 bases outside the gene matches. This CDR3 contains 15 residues. Germline-derived CDR1 and CDR2 are LNHDA and SQIVND (reference sequence). This CDR3 is CASSAGTSGTYEQYF. In DNA form, the CDR3 reads TGTGCCAGTAGTGCCGGGACTAGCGGAACCTACGAGCAGTACTTC.

A few counts support this clone. The chain recombines TRBV7-9 with TRBJ2-7, with 12 bases fitting TRBD1. CDR3 size: 16 residues. Germline V lookup: CDR1 SEHNR, CDR2 FQNEAQ (reference sequence). Trimming cost V 3 bases and J 5 bases; bases outside gene matches: 8. CDR3 coding DNA: TGTGCCAGCAGCTTTGTCGGGACAGGGGGCATTAACGAGCAGTACTTC. Residues: CASSFVGTGGINEQYF.

This clone was seen a single time. The chain combines TRBV6-6 with TRBJ1-1; 8 bases map to TRBD1. The trim removed 2 bases at V and 6 bases at J, leaving 2 bases unmatched. The CDR3 is 13 residues long. Germline lookup yields CDR1 MNHNY and CDR2 SVGAGI (reference sequence). The chain's CDR3 is CASSYQGAAEAFF. The CDR3 nucleotides read TGTGCCAGCAGTTACCAGGGGGCGGCTGAAGCTTTCTTT.

The rearrangement uses TRBV5-5 and TRBJ1-5, with D unresolved. Trimming left V 4 bases short and J 7 bases short, with 18 bases between. Germline V gives CDR1 SGHKS, CDR2 YYEKEE (reference sequence). The CDR3 is made up of 15 amino acids. CDR3 sequence reads: CASSRTLGREQPQHF. Here the CDR3 DNA reads TGTGCCAGCAGCCGTACATTAGGACGGGAACAGCCCCAGCATTTT.